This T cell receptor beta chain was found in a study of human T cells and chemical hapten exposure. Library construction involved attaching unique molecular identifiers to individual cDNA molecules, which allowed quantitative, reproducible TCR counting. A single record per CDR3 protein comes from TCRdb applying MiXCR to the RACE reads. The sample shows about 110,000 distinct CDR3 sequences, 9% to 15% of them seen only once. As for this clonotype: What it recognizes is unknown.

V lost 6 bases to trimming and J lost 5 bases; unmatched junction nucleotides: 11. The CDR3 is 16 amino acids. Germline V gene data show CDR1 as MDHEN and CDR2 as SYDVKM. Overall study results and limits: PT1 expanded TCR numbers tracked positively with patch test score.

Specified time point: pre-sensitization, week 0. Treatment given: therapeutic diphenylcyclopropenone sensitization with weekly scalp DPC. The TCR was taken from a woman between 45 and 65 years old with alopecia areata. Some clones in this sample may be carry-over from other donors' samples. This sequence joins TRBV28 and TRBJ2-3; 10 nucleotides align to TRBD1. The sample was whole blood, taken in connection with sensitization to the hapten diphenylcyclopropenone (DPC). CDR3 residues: CASSTAGQGERDTQYF. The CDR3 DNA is TGTGCCAGCAGCACTGCCGGACAGGGGGAAAGAGATACGCAGTATTTT.